This TCR beta chain stems from a study of CD8 T cells in ankylosing spondylitis. CDR1 is SGDLS and CDR2 is YYNGEE in the germline V gene. This CDR3 contains 17 residues. Deletions cut 0 bases from V and 0 bases from J, with 16 bases between. From the 5' RACE reads, TCRdb called clonotypes with MiXCR, one entry per CDR3 protein. Of approximately 260,000 distinct CDR3 sequences in the sample, over 15% are singletons; the top ten hold about a third. V is TRBV9 and J is TRBJ2-7; no definite D call. What was sequenced was blood, either unsorted or a sorted T cell fraction (not recorded which). The sequence was collected from a male donor with ankylosing spondylitis or in good health (not recorded which). In nucleotides, the CDR3 is TGTGCCAGCAGCGTAGACACTGGGCGTCGGAGCTCCTACGAGCAGTACTTC. Residues: CASSVDTGRRSSYEQYF.